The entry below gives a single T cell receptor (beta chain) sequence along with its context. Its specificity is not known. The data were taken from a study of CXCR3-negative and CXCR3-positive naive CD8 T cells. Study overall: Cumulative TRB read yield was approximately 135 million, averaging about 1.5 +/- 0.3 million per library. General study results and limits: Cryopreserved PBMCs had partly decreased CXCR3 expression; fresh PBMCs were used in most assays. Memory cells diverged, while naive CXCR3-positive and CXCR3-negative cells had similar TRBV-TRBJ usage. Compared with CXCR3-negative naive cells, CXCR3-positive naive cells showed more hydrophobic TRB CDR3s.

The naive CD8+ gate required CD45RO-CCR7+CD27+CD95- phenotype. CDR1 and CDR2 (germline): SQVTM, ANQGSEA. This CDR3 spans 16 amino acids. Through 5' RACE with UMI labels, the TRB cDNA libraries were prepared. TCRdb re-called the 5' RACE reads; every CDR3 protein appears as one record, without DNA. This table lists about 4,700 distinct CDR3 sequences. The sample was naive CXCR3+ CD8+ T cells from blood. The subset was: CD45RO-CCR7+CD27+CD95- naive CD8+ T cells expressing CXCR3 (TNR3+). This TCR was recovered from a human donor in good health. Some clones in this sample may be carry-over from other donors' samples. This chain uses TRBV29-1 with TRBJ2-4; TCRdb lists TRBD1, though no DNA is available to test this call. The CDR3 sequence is CSVMGTDRVFKNIQYF.